This T cell receptor beta chain was identified in a study of blood T cells in healthy people across ages. In regard to this clonotype: Its specificity is not known.

V was pared by 0 bases and J by 4 bases, with 14 bases of the junction left unmatched. CDR1 LGHNA and CDR2 YNFKEQ come from the germline V gene. The length of the CDR3 is 19 residues. Findings of the study overall: Unsorted PBMCs ruled out conclusive naive versus antigen-experienced comparison.

Per-sample yields of isolated PBMCs were at least 7 million. Per individual sample, total RNA of at least 6 micrograms was extracted. The use of a sample-barcoded 5' primer and a J-beta primer mix characterized a second PCR of roughly 7 to 12 cycles. One entry per CDR3 protein results from TCRdb running MiXCR on the 5' RACE reads. The data contain approximately 1,000,000 distinct CDR3 sequences, more than 30% of them seen just once; the ten biggest clones take up around 14%. The sequence was obtained from a man aged 18 to 29 in good health. The specimen was blood. The chain recombines TRBV4-2 with TRBJ2-3; 9 bases agree with TRBD2. The CDR3: CASSQDPPLRRGGPDTQYF. CDR3 DNA: TGTGCCAGCAGCCAAGATCCCCCCCTACGGCGGGGGGGCCCAGATACGCAGTATTTT.